The 21 T cell receptor beta chains reported below all come from one sample, sequenced in a study of blood T cell repertoires in COVID-19. The method was immunoSEQ multiplex PCR; TCRdb's version includes in-frame clones alone and lacks a portion of them. The sample includes some 340,000 clones, around 80% of them seen just once. The sample taken for sequencing was peripheral blood. Receptors originate from a young man with active or convalescent COVID-19.

This clone appeared a single time. The chain links TRBV7-9 to TRBJ2-7; 8 bases align to TRBD2. J lost 4 bases, V lost 5 bases, and 1 base had no gene match. CDR3 length: 12 amino acids. Per the germline V gene, CDR1 is SEHNR and CDR2 is FQNEAQ (reference sequence). CDR3: CASSGGGYEQYF. The DNA for the CDR3 is TGTGCCAGCAGCGGCGGGGGGTACGAGCAGTACTTC.

V usage is TRBV9 and J usage is TRBJ2-1, with a tentative D call TRBD1 (6 bases). The CDR3 spans 13 residues. The germline V gene encodes CDR1 SGDLS and CDR2 YYNGEE. Trimming removed 0 bases at V and 10 bases at J, with 11 bases between. The DNA of the CDR3 is TGTGCCAGCAGCGTAGAGATAAGGGGGGAGCAGTTCTTC. This gives the protein CASSVEIRGEQFF. The whole variable domain, remainder taken from reference TRBV9 and TRBJ2-1, is DSGVTQTPKHLITATGQRVTLRCSPRSGDLSVYWYQQSLDQGLQFLIQYYNGEERAKGNILERFSAQQFPDLHSELNLSSLELGDSALYFCASSVEIRGEQFFGPGTRLTVL.

This clone was picked up one time. V and J are TRBV11-2 and TRBJ2-1; no clear D gene. Trimming left V 4 bases short and J 4 bases short, with 14 bases between. This CDR3 spans 15 amino acids. Germline V gene data show CDR1 as SGHAT and CDR2 as FQNNGV. CDR3 bases: TGTGCCAGCAGCTCCTGGCCAGTAACGTACAATGAGCAGTTCTTC. Translation: CASSSWPVTYNEQFF.

A single count supports this clone. This rearrangement joins TRBV5-6 to TRBJ1-5, with D maybe TRBD1 (6 bases). Trimming removed 2 bases at V and 7 bases at J, with 7 bases between. Germline CDR1 and CDR2: SGHDT and YYEEEE. The CDR3 loop spans 12 amino acids. CDR3 sequence reads: CASSLQGQPQHF. The DNA for the CDR3 is TGTGCCAGCAGCTTACAGGGCCAGCCCCAGCATTTT.

Regarding this clone: Distinct nucleotide sequences in the sample also encode this CDR3. This chain uses TRBV12-3 or TRBV12-4 with TRBJ2-1; D perhaps matches TRBD1 (6 bases). The CDR3 contains 13 residues. V was shortened by 6 bases and J by 6 bases, with 12 bases between the two germline ends. CDR3 amino acids: CASRQGGGNEQFF. In nucleotides, the CDR3 is TGTGCCAGCAGGCAAGGGGGTGGCAATGAGCAGTTCTTC.

V is TRBV30 and J is TRBJ2-3, with 12 bases lining up with TRBD2. CDR1 and CDR2 (germline): GTSNPN, SVGIG (reference sequence). The V gene end was trimmed by 2 bases and the J gene end by 2 bases; junction bases not matched to a gene: 2. CDR3 length: 15 residues. The CDR3 region is CAWSRLAGATDTQYF. In nucleotides, the CDR3 is TGTGCCTGGAGTCGACTAGCGGGAGCCACAGATACGCAGTATTTT.

This clone appeared a single time. The chain is built from TRBV2 and TRBJ2-5; maybe TRBD1 (6 bases). Germline values: CDR1 SNHLY, CDR2 FYNNEI. There are 14 residues in the CDR3. Trimming removed 6 bases at V and 5 bases at J, with 16 bases between. The CDR3 coding sequence is TGTGCCAGCAGGGAGAGGGGGATGTCGGAGACCCAGTACTTC. Protein product: CASRERGMSETQYF.

V gene TRBV15 combines with J gene TRBJ2-7, with D perhaps TRBD1 (6 bases). Between the trimmed V and J ends, which lost 0 bases and 4 bases, there was a span of 16 bases. Germline CDR1 is LNHNV and CDR2 is YYDKDF (reference sequence). The CDR3 has 16 amino acids. The CDR3 loop is CATSRDPTGTAYEQYF. The CDR3 region has the DNA TGTGCCACCAGCAGAGATCCCACAGGGACGGCTTACGAGCAGTACTTC.

The chain combines TRBV12-3 or TRBV12-4 with TRBJ2-1; D remains unclear. V dropped 3 bases and J dropped 10 bases, with 10 bases sitting between them. The CDR3 runs 12 residues. For the CDR3, the DNA is TGTGCCAGCAGTTTTGTAGGAGAGGAGCAGTTCTTC. Translating gives CASSFVGEEQFF.

The chain links TRBV18 to TRBJ1-3; D unresolved. The germline V gene has CDR1 KGHSH and CDR2 LQKENI. With 2 bases removed from V and 0 bases from J, the gap between germline ends came to 11 bases. CDR3 size: 16 residues. CDR3 amino acids: CASSPASARSGNTIYF. The CDR3 nucleotides read TGTGCCAGCTCACCAGCCAGCGCCCGCTCTGGAAACACCATATATTTT.

This clone was seen a handful of times. The rearrangement uses TRBV2 and TRBJ2-6; TRBD1 aligns across 7 bases. The CDR3 totals 16 residues. The germline CDR1 and CDR2 sequences are SNHLY and FYNNEI. J lost 0 bases, V lost 8 bases, and 7 bases had no gene match. Written as DNA, the CDR3 is TGTGCCAGCTCCAACTGGGACAGCTCTGGGGCCAACGTCCTGACTTTC. Translating gives CASSNWDSSGANVLTF.

The chain joins TRBV6-2 or TRBV6-3 to TRBJ2-2; 14 bases are shared with TRBD2. The V segment lost 0 bases and the J segment 4 bases; nucleotides outside the gene matches: 7. Germline-derived CDR1 and CDR2 are MNHEY and SVGEGT. This CDR3 region has 19 residues. The CDR3 loop is CASSYSGTSGGWGTGELFF. The CDR3 coding sequence is TGTGCCAGCAGTTACTCTGGGACTAGCGGGGGATGGGGCACCGGGGAGCTGTTTTTT.

This clone was found once. This chain joins TRBV12-3 or TRBV12-4 and TRBJ1-2; weak D call: TRBD1 (5 bases). The CDR3 has 13 residues. V was cut by 5 bases and J by 6 bases, with 13 bases left in between. The CDR3 nucleotides read TGTGCCAGCAGTCCCCAACAGGAGAATGGCTACACCTTC. It encodes CASSPQQENGYTF.

J is TRBJ2-1 and V is TRBV7-3; 8 bases are a match to TRBD1. The germline gives CDR1 SGHTA, CDR2 FQGTGA. Trimming took 5 bases from V and 6 from J; bases not matched to a gene: 9. This CDR3 contains 15 residues. The CDR3 DNA reads TGTGCCAGCAGCCCCCGGACAGGGTCAAGCAATGAGCAGTTCTTC. Amino acid sequence: CASSPRTGSSNEQFF.

This clone was observed a handful of times. The chain joins TRBV30 to TRBJ2-5; D gene uncertain. The germline V gene encodes CDR1 GTSNPN and CDR2 SVGIG (reference sequence). Trimming stripped 1 base from V and 3 bases from J, with 3 bases between. This CDR3 has 11 residues. CDR3 in amino acids: CAWSGEETQYF. DNA for the CDR3: TGTGCCTGGAGTGGCGAAGAGACCCAGTACTTC. The whole variable domain, remainder taken from reference TRBV30 and TRBJ2-5, is SQTIHQWPATLVQPVGSPLSLECTVEGTSNPNLYWYRQAAGRGLQLLFYSVGIGQISSEVPQNLSASRPQDRQFILSSKKLLLSDSGFYLCAWSGEETQYFGPGTRLLVL.

The J gene is TRBJ2-1, the V gene TRBV14, with 11 bases lining up with TRBD2. Germline trimming cut 5 bases from V and 4 bases from J; bases unmatched to any gene: 1. Germline-derived CDR1 and CDR2 are SGHDN and FVKESK. This CDR3 has 14 residues. CDR3 DNA: TGTGCCAGCAGCGGGACTAGCGGATACAATGAGCAGTTCTTC. Translating gives CASSGTSGYNEQFF. Complete variable domain (other parts from reference TRBV14 and TRBJ2-1): EAGVTQFPSHSVIEKGQTVTLRCDPISGHDNLYWYRRVMGKEIKFLLHFVKESKQDESGMPNNRFLAERTGGTYSTLKVQPAELEDSGVYFCASSGTSGYNEQFFGPGTRLTVL.

The gene calls are TRBV19 and TRBJ2-5, with 9 bases lining up with TRBD1. This CDR3 spans 14 amino acids. From germline, CDR1 is LNHDA and CDR2 SQIVND (reference sequence). V lost 3 bases, J lost 2 bases, and 1 base stayed unmatched. CDR3: CASSIGTGQETQYF. CDR3 nucleotide sequence: TGTGCCAGTAGTATCGGGACAGGGCAAGAGACCCAGTACTTC. Drawing the rest from reference TRBV19 and TRBJ2-5, the complete variable domain is DGGITQSPKYLFRKEGQNVTLSCEQNLNHDAMYWYRQDPGQGLRLIYYSQIVNDFQKGDIAEGYSVSREKKESFPLTVTSAQKNPTAFYLCASSIGTGQETQYFGPGTRLLVL.

V gene TRBV28 combines with J gene TRBJ1-6, with 10 bases fitting TRBD1. The length of the CDR3 is 15 residues. Germline CDR1 MDHEN, CDR2 SYDVKM. V lost 5 bases and J lost 5; bases outside the gene matches: 3. In DNA form, the CDR3 reads TGTGCCAGCAGTAGCGGACAGGGGGATAATTCACCCCTCCACTTT. Translation gives CASSSGQGDNSPLHF.

This CDR3 is CAWSVGLAGYNEQFF. CDR3 coding DNA: TGTGCCTGGAGTGTAGGGCTAGCGGGCTACAATGAGCAGTTCTTC. J is TRBJ2-1 and V is TRBV30, with TRBD2 identical over 8 bases. CDR1 and CDR2 (germline): GTSNPN, SVGIG (reference sequence). CDR3 length equals 15 residues. Trimming removed 0 bases from V and 3 bases from J; junction bases left unmatched: 4.

The chain has TRBV29-1 and TRBJ1-6; D is possibly TRBD1 (6 bases). CDR1 SQVTM and CDR2 ANQGSEA come from the germline V gene. V lost 6 bases and J 8 bases, leaving 17 bases between the germline ends. The CDR3 length is 14 residues. CDR3 in DNA: TGCAGCGTGGGACACCCTGAGGAACATTCACCCCTCCACTTT. It specifies CSVGHPEEHSPLHF.

This chain uses TRBV28 with TRBJ1-1; weak D call: TRBD1 (5 bases). This CDR3 region has 13 residues. V was shortened by 6 bases and J by 2 bases, with 10 bases between the two germline ends. CDR1 is MDHEN and CDR2 is SYDVKM in the germline V gene. This CDR3 is CASSSTENTEAFF. CDR3 in DNA: TGTGCCAGCAGCTCGACAGAAAACACTGAAGCTTTCTTT.